Below, one T cell receptor beta chain is given with its context. This specimen belongs to a study of cytomegalovirus exposure and HLA in healthy donors. From germline, CDR1 is SGHNT and CDR2 YYREEE (reference sequence). The ends lost 2 bases at V and 2 bases at J; junction bases unmatched: 3. CDR3 length: 14 residues. PCR used 60 Vbeta primers and 13 Jbeta primers. Here immunoSEQ multiplex PCR was the method, and the copy in TCRdb shows in-frame clones only, minus some. This repertoire shows fewer than 200,000 clones, roughly 80% found once; its top ten account for about 1.5%. Specimen: PBMCs. The receptor's source is a woman younger than 35 in good health and CMV-seronegative. The chain uses TRBV5-4 and TRBJ2-7, with 8 nucleotides matching TRBD1. The CDR3 DNA reads TGTGCCAGCAGCTTCGGGACAGGACCCTACGAGCAGTACTTC. Its translation is CASSFGTGPYEQYF.